What follows are 31 T cell receptor beta chains derived from one specimen sequenced in a study of identifying expanded T cells in peripheral blood. Measured with immunoSEQ multiplex PCR; TCRdb has only the in-frame clones, and not every one. Among more than 45,000 clones, around 81% were seen once, and the ten largest hold more than 15%. The specimen was blood. These receptors all come from a person aged 18 to 69 in good health.

The J gene is TRBJ2-5, the V gene TRBV19; D might be TRBD2 (6 bases). The CDR3 consists of 13 residues. Germline CDR1 LNHDA, CDR2 SQIVND (reference sequence). V was cut by 8 bases and J by 4 bases, with 14 bases left in between. CDR3 loop: CASQPGLGETQYF. The CDR3 DNA reads as TGTGCCAGTCAACCGGGACTGGGAGAGACCCAGTACTTC.

V is TRBV14 and J is TRBJ1-2; 8 nucleotides line up with TRBD1. V lost 2 bases and J lost 8; bases outside the gene matches: 4. The germline V gene encodes CDR1 SGHDN and CDR2 FVKESK. The length of the CDR3 is 13 residues. The CDR3 bases are TGTGCCAGCAGCCAATTGGACAGGGAAGGCTACACCTTC. This gives the protein CASSQLDREGYTF.

The V and J genes are TRBV15 and TRBJ1-2, with 12 bases fitting TRBD1. CDR1 and CDR2 from the germline V gene are LNHNV and YYDKDF (reference sequence). The trim removed 0 bases at V and 4 bases at J, leaving 6 bases unmatched. The CDR3 is 17 amino acids. This CDR3 reads CATSRDLGDRGPYGYTF. In nucleotides, the CDR3 is TGTGCCACCAGCAGAGATCTGGGGGACAGGGGGCCCTATGGCTACACCTTC.

This clone was found a few times. This rearrangement joins TRBV7-8 to TRBJ1-1, with 10 nucleotides matching TRBD1. The length of the CDR3 is 18 residues. V gave up 3 bases and J gave up 0 bases; unmatched junction bases: 10. Germline V lookup: CDR1 SGHVS, CDR2 FQNEAQ. CDR3 sequence (DNA): TGTGCCAGCAGCTTGAGGGGACAGGGGTGGAACCTGAACACTGAAGCTTTCTTT. Its translation: CASSLRGQGWNLNTEAFF.

The chain employs TRBV5-1 and TRBJ2-3; 7 bases agree with TRBD1. J was trimmed by 6 bases and V by 5 bases; bases with no gene match: 6. CDR3 length equals 13 residues. Germline-derived CDR1 and CDR2 are SGHRS and YFSETQ. This CDR3 is CASRKTGVDTQYF. The CDR3 DNA reads TGCGCCAGCAGGAAAACAGGGGTGGATACGCAGTATTTT. The complete variable domain, with remaining parts taken from reference TRBV5-1 and TRBJ2-3, reads KAGVTQTPRYLIKTRGQQVTLSCSPISGHRSVSWYQQTPGQGLQFLFEYFSETQRNKGNFPGRFSGRQFSNSRSEMNVSTLELGDSALYLCASRKTGVDTQYFGPGTRLTVL.

The gene calls are TRBV4-3 and TRBJ2-2; 10 bases are a match to TRBD1. The CDR3 covers 15 residues. Looked up from germline, CDR1 is LGHNA and CDR2 is YSLEER. V gave up 1 base and J gave up 7 bases; unmatched junction bases: 3. DNA of the CDR3: TGCGCCAGCAGCCAAGGACAGGGGGCGGGCGGGGAGCTGTTTTTT. Amino acids: CASSQGQGAGGELFF.

As concerns this clone: Germline is not matched at one junction end, which may reflect a read error. The V call is TRBV30, the J call TRBJ1-2, with TRBD1 identical over 7 bases. The CDR3 has 12 residues. Germline assignment: CDR1 GTSNPN and CDR2 SVGIG (reference sequence). The CDR3 here is CTWSYRGTGYTF. CDR3 nucleotides: TGTACCTGGAGCTACAGGGGAACTGGCTACACCTTC.

The rearrangement joins TRBV28 to TRBJ1-4; 8 bases fit TRBD1. This CDR3 spans 15 amino acids. Germline lookup yields CDR1 MDHEN and CDR2 SYDVKM. The J segment lost 5 bases and the V segment lost 3 bases, leaving 5 bases of the junction unmatched. CDR3 region: CASSFLGQENEKLFF. CDR3 nucleotide sequence: TGTGCCAGCAGTTTTCTGGGACAGGAGAATGAAAAACTGTTTTTT.

The count of this clone is one. The chain employs TRBV7-3 and TRBJ2-2; TRBD1 matches 9 bases. The ends lost 5 bases at V and 5 bases at J; junction bases unmatched: 3. In germline, CDR1 is SGHTA, CDR2 FQGTGA. The CDR3 loop spans 14 amino acids. CDR3 bases: TGTGCCAGCAGCAAACAGGGGGCGACCGGGGAGCTGTTTTTT. Translated: CASSKQGATGELFF.

This clone was recorded a few times. The CDR3 reads CASSPGQGRPQHF. CDR3 nucleotides: TGTGCCAGCAGTCCGGGACAGGGGAGGCCCCAGCATTTT. The rearrangement links TRBV7-9 to TRBJ1-5; 10 positions match TRBD1. The CDR3 has 13 residues. Germline assignment: CDR1 SEHNR and CDR2 FQNEAQ (reference sequence). The V segment lost 6 bases and the J segment 9 bases; nucleotides outside the gene matches: 5.

The chain combines TRBV21-1 with TRBJ2-5; the DNA was not compared with TRBD1, the D call given in the table. TRBV21-1 is flagged as a pseudogene. The length of the CDR3 is 16 residues. The CDR3 nucleotides read TGTGCCAGCAGCAAAGAGGGGCGAAAGGCCAAGAGAACCCAGTACTTC. This gives the protein CASSKEGRKAKRTQYF.

J is TRBJ2-7 and V is TRBV5-1; TRBD2 matches 14 bases. Trimming removed 4 bases from V and 7 bases from J; junction bases left unmatched: 16. This CDR3 spans 18 amino acids. Germline lookup yields CDR1 SGHRS and CDR2 YFSETQ. CDR3 bases: TGCGCCAGCAGCGCGGGACGTCGAGGGACTAGCGGGAGTTGGGAGCAGTACTTC. It encodes CASSAGRRGTSGSWEQYF.

The chain couples TRBV7-2 to TRBJ1-3, with unresolved D. Trimming stripped 6 bases from V and 3 bases from J, with 6 bases between. CDR3 length: 12 residues. Germline CDR1 is SGHTA and CDR2 is FQGNSA. The CDR3 DNA reads as TGTGCCAGCAGGGAGGTTGGAAACACCATATATTTT. Translation gives CASREVGNTIYF.

This clone was counted only a few times. This rearrangement joins TRBV5-1 to TRBJ2-5; the match to TRBD2 covers 8 bases. This CDR3 has 13 amino acids. V trimming: 3 bases; J trimming: 5 bases; junction bases outside the gene matches: 3. CDR1 is SGHRS, CDR2 YFSETQ, per germline. The CDR3 nucleotides read TGCGCCAGCAGCTGGACTAGCCGGGAGACCCAGTACTTC. Translated, it gives CASSWTSRETQYF.

This clone came up once. The chain has TRBV11-3 and TRBJ2-2; D unresolved. Trimming left V 5 bases short and J 7 bases short, with 11 bases between. The CDR3 runs 13 residues. Germline V gene sequence: CDR1 SGHNT, CDR2 YENEEA. CDR3 sequence reads: CASSKRLVGELFF. CDR3 in DNA: TGTGCCAGCAGCAAGAGGCTTGTCGGGGAGCTGTTTTTT.

V is TRBV29-1 and J is TRBJ1-1; 7 bases are a match to TRBD1. V trimming: 0 bases; J trimming: 11 bases; junction bases outside the gene matches: 9. This CDR3 is built from 13 residues. In germline, CDR1 is SQVTM, CDR2 ANQGSEA. The CDR3 here is CSVEEQGGARAFF. CDR3 nucleotide sequence: TGCAGCGTTGAAGAGCAGGGGGGGGCCAGGGCTTTCTTT. The full variable domain, with the rest looked up from reference TRBV29-1 and TRBJ1-1, is SAVISQKPSRDICQRGTSLTIQCQVDSQVTMMFWYRQQPGQSLTLIATANQGSEATYESGFVIDKFPISRPNLTFSTLTVSNMSPEDSSIYLCSVEEQGGARAFFGQGTRLTVV.

V is TRBV7-9 and J is TRBJ2-5, with 11 bases that match TRBD2. The length of the CDR3 is 15 residues. J was trimmed by 4 bases and V by 5 bases; bases with no gene match: 6. Germline CDR1 is SEHNR and CDR2 is FQNEAQ (reference sequence). CDR3 nucleotide sequence: TGTGCCAGCAGCCTCACCGGACTAGCGGGAGAGACCCAGTACTTC. This codes for CASSLTGLAGETQYF.

The CDR3: CATRKTGTGGTGANVLTF. In nucleotides, the CDR3 is TGTGCCACCAGAAAGACCGGGACAGGGGGCACTGGGGCCAACGTCCTGACTTTC. V is TRBV7-6 and J is TRBJ2-6; 12 bases fit TRBD1. V shed 10 bases, J shed 2 bases, and the junction held 12 bases outside the gene matches. Germline V gives CDR1 SGHVS, CDR2 FNYEAQ. The CDR3 extends over 18 amino acids.

V and J are TRBV7-9 and TRBJ2-2; tentative D call: TRBD1 (6 bases). The CDR3 contains 15 residues. The V gene lost 3 bases and the J gene lost 5 bases, with 13 bases spanning the gap. Germline CDR1 SEHNR, CDR2 FQNEAQ (reference sequence). CDR3 loop: CASSFGQRKTGELFF. Written as DNA, the CDR3 is TGTGCCAGCAGCTTTGGACAGCGAAAGACCGGGGAGCTGTTTTTT.

V and J are TRBV6-1 and TRBJ2-2; 10 bases are a match to TRBD1. The CDR3 has 18 residues. The J segment lost 8 bases and the V segment lost 4 bases, leaving 16 bases of the junction unmatched. The germline V gene has CDR1 MNHNS and CDR2 SASEGT. The CDR3, as DNA: TGTGCCAGCAGTGGCCACCGACAGGGGGCGCTGATGTGGGGGGAGCTGTTTTTT. It specifies CASSGHRQGALMWGELFF.

The rearrangement links TRBV11-2 to TRBJ2-7; TRBD2 is a possible D gene (5 bases). Trimming stripped 2 bases from V and 7 bases from J, with 18 bases between. The CDR3 sequence is 15 residues long. Germline V gene sequence: CDR1 SGHAT, CDR2 FQNNGV. Here the CDR3 reads CASSLRGIGLREQYF. Here the CDR3 DNA reads TGTGCCAGCAGCTTAAGAGGGATCGGCCTACGAGAGCAGTACTTC.

This clone was found a few times. The rearrangement links TRBV5-6 to TRBJ2-3, with TRBD2 identical over 8 bases. CDR1 is SGHDT, CDR2 YYEEEE, per germline. This CDR3 spans 15 amino acids. Trimming removed 2 bases from V and 0 bases from J; junction bases left unmatched: 2. In nucleotides, the CDR3 is TGTGCCAGCAGCTTACGCGGGGGGAGCACAGATACGCAGTATTTT. It yields the protein CASSLRGGSTDTQYF.

CDR3 sequence (DNA): TGTGCCAGCACCCGCATTTACAGGTCAGAAGAGACCCAGTACTTC. It yields the protein CASTRIYRSEETQYF. The V call is TRBV5-6, the J call TRBJ2-5; perhaps TRBD1 as D (5 bases). Germline V gene lookup returns CDR1 SGHDT and CDR2 YYEEEE. The CDR3 runs 15 residues. V lost 6 bases to trimming and J lost 3 bases, with 18 bases between them.

This chain uses TRBV12-5 with TRBJ2-7; D gene unclear. V was trimmed by 0 bases and J by 5 bases, leaving 5 bases between them. Germline CDR1 and CDR2: LGHNT and FRNRAP. This CDR3 spans 12 amino acids. This CDR3 reads CASGLVRNEQYF. The CDR3 coding sequence is TGTGCTAGTGGTTTGGTACGGAACGAGCAGTACTTC.

The chain joins TRBV18 to TRBJ2-7; possible D gene TRBD1, 6 bases. The CDR3 contains 14 residues. Trimming cost V 2 bases and J 5 bases, with 13 bases left between them. Germline CDR1 is KGHSH and CDR2 is LQKENI. CDR3 nucleotide sequence: TGTGCCAGCTCACCAACTACAGGGATAAACGAGCAGTACTTC. Translating gives CASSPTTGINEQYF.

The chain couples TRBV7-9 to TRBJ2-1; D is possibly TRBD2 (6 bases). The CDR3 is 14 amino acids. The V and J ends lost 1 base and 10 bases respectively, with 14 bases between them. The germline gives CDR1 SEHNR, CDR2 FQNEAQ (reference sequence). The DNA for the CDR3 is TGTGCCAGCAGCTTAGGTAGTGCGGGATGGGAGCAGTTCTTC. Translating gives CASSLGSAGWEQFF.

The chain recombines TRBV7-9 with TRBJ2-2; no definite D call. The CDR3 consists of 14 residues. Germline V lookup: CDR1 SEHNR, CDR2 FQNEAQ (reference sequence). V was pared by 4 bases and J by 6 bases, with 12 bases between. CDR3 residues: CASSSPRSPGELFF. Here the CDR3 DNA reads TGTGCCAGCAGCTCCCCGCGCAGCCCCGGGGAGCTGTTTTTT.

V is TRBV11-2 and J is TRBJ2-7, with 14 bases identical to TRBD2. CDR3 length: 18 residues. J lost 6 bases, V lost 7 bases, and 17 bases had no gene match. Germline CDR1 and CDR2: SGHAT and FQNNGV. The chain's CDR3 is CASTPLGGLAGDLAEQYF. The DNA for the CDR3 is TGTGCCAGCACCCCTCTGGGGGGACTAGCGGGAGATCTGGCCGAGCAGTACTTC.

This sequence joins TRBV5-4 and TRBJ1-5; 10 bases line up with TRBD1. The CDR3 is 15 residues long. Germline trimming cut 4 bases from V and 4 bases from J; bases unmatched to any gene: 5. The germline CDR1 and CDR2 sequences are SGHNT and YYREEE (reference sequence). The CDR3, as DNA: TGTGCCAGCAGCCCTGACAGGGGGCGAAATCAGCCCCAGCATTTT. Translation gives CASSPDRGRNQPQHF.

This sequence joins TRBV28 and TRBJ1-2; TRBD1 matches at 9 bases. Per the germline V gene, CDR1 is MDHEN and CDR2 is SYDVKM. The trim removed 3 bases at V and 14 bases at J, leaving 7 bases unmatched. The length of the CDR3 is 12 residues. DNA of the CDR3: TGTGCCAGCAGTTTCGGGACAGGGAGAGCAACCTTC. Translating gives CASSFGTGRATF.

The chain recombines TRBV28 with TRBJ1-2; 8 bases fit TRBD1. After removal of 4 bases from V and 7 bases from J, the junction contained 2 bases not matched to a gene. Germline lookup yields CDR1 MDHEN and CDR2 SYDVKM. The CDR3 runs 12 residues. The CDR3 here is CASSWTGSGYTF. The CDR3 DNA reads TGTGCCAGCAGTTGGACAGGGAGTGGCTACACCTTC.